This T cell receptor beta chain was profiled in a study of CXCR3-negative and CXCR3-positive naive CD8 T cells. Study observations and caveats: CD5 surface expression was similar among naive subsets, and TCR strength was estimated by inference from TRB CDR3 properties. Similar TRBV-TRBJ usage was seen in naive cells (both CXCR3-negative and CXCR3-positive), but memory cells differed. Cryopreserved PBMCs had partly decreased CXCR3 expression; fresh PBMCs were used in most assays.

A CD45RO-CCR7+CD27+CD95- phenotype identified naive CD8+ T cells. Notes on this clonotype: The target antigen is unknown.

Per the germline V gene, CDR1 is SGHVS and CDR2 is FNYEAQ. The CDR3 length is 13 residues. With UMI labels, 5' RACE was used to prepare the TRB cDNA libraries. TCRdb re-analyzed the 5' RACE reads; it lists each CDR3 protein once, without DNA. This sample's table has 50,000 to 75,000 distinct CDR3 sequences. The TCR originated in a human donor in good health. Some clones in this sample may be carry-over from other donors' samples. The V call is TRBV7-6, the J call TRBJ1-2. Sequencing was done on a sample of naive CXCR3- CD8+ T cells from blood. Subset defined: CD45RO-CCR7+CD27+CD95- naive CD8+ T cells lacking CXCR3 (TNR3-). The CDR3 here is CASKGLLEYGYTF.